A single sample is the source of the 21 T cell receptor beta chains below, sequenced in a study of shared clonotypes between healthy human individuals (dated by TCRdb to 2020 to 2022). Receptors were amplified or captured by the immunoSEQ multiplex PCR assay. Entries here come from immuneACCESS through TCRdb and include only in-frame sequences with V and J called. Some clones fail to appear in such tables; in the studies checked, an unresolved V gene covers under half of the shortfall, and the cause of the remainder is unknown. The sample table lists approximately 470,000 clones, roughly 80% of them with a count of one. The ten largest clones capture approximately 12% of the sample. The sequenced sample was PBMCs. These receptors all stem from a woman in her 40s in good health. Some clones in this sample may be carry-over from other donors' samples.

The gene calls are TRBV4-3 and TRBJ2-7; TRBD1 matches at 10 bases. The CDR3 has 14 residues. Per germline, CDR1 LGHNA and CDR2 YSLEER. Trimming cost V 3 bases and J 3 bases; bases outside gene matches: 2. CDR3 residues: CASSHDRGHYEQYF. The CDR3 coding sequence is TGCGCCAGCAGCCACGACAGGGGGCACTACGAGCAGTACTTC.

A note on this clone: Lacking the conserved final phenylalanine or tryptophan, this CDR3 likely reflects a read error. Other DNA sequences in the same sample also yield this CDR3. V gene TRBV4-1 combines with J gene TRBJ2-7; the match to TRBD2 covers 7 bases. V gave up 1 base and J gave up 7 bases; unmatched junction bases: 13. Germline-derived CDR1 and CDR2 are MGHRA and YSYEKL. This CDR3 spans 16 amino acids. This chain's CDR3 is CASSQGRLAGADEQYL. The CDR3 DNA follows: TGCGCCAGCAGCCAAGGCAGACTAGCTGGAGCGGATGAGCAGTACCTC.

In DNA form, the CDR3 reads TGTGCCATCAGTGAAACAGGGGGCGCCAATCAGCCCCAGCATTTT. Its protein is CAISETGGANQPQHF. The gene calls are TRBV10-3 and TRBJ1-5; 9 bases are shared with TRBD1. This CDR3 spans 15 amino acids. V lost 3 bases and J lost 3; bases outside the gene matches: 3. Germline V gene sequence: CDR1 ENHRY, CDR2 SYGVKD.

Worth noting for this clone: A read error is the likely source, as a far larger clone sits one nucleotide away. V is TRBV28 and J is TRBJ2-1, with 7 bases identical to TRBD2. The CDR3 covers 15 residues. J lost 8 bases, V lost 7 bases, and 14 bases had no gene match. CDR1 is MDHEN, CDR2 SYDVKM, per germline. As DNA, the CDR3 is TGTGCCAGCATGGAGACTAGCTGGAGGGCTGATGAGCAGTTCTTC. Amino acids: CASMETSWRADEQFF.

This clone was seen a single time. This probably arose from a read error, given a far larger clone one base away. Other DNA sequences in the sample encode the same CDR3. This sequence joins TRBV6-1 and TRBJ2-7; 7 bases map to TRBD1. Germline lookup yields CDR1 MNHNS and CDR2 SASEGT. CDR3 length equals 15 residues. The V segment lost 4 bases and the J segment 5 bases; nucleotides outside the gene matches: 11. Written as DNA, the CDR3 is TGTGCCAGCAGTGTAACAGGGGAAGGACCTAACGAGCAGTACTTC. This encodes CASSVTGEGPNEQYF.

This rearrangement joins TRBV27 to TRBJ2-7, with 7 bases identical to TRBD1. The CDR3 sequence is 14 residues long. Losses at the gene ends were 2 bases for V and 2 bases for J; bases not matched to a gene: 3. CDR1 and CDR2 from the germline V gene are MNHEY and SMNVEV (reference sequence). In nucleotides, the CDR3 is TGTGCCAGCAGTTTACGAGGGACAGCCTACGAGCAGTACTTC. Residues: CASSLRGTAYEQYF.

This chain joins TRBV27 and TRBJ1-2, with TRBD1 matching over 10 bases. This CDR3 has 14 residues. The J segment lost 2 bases and the V segment lost 6 bases, leaving 3 bases of the junction unmatched. CDR1 and CDR2 (germline): MNHEY, SMNVEV (reference sequence). The CDR3 nucleotides are TGTGCCAGCAGGAGGACAGGGGGGAACTATGGCTACACCTTC. As protein: CASRRTGGNYGYTF.

The rearrangement uses TRBV25-1 and TRBJ1-5; 7 positions agree with TRBD1. V shed 6 bases, J shed 5 bases, and the junction held 4 bases outside the gene matches. Germline V gives CDR1 MGHDK, CDR2 SYGVNS. The CDR3 runs to 13 residues. CDR3 nucleotides: TGTGCCAGCAGACAGGGGCAGGATCAGCCCCAGCATTTT. This translates into CASRQGQDQPQHF.

The chain combines TRBV7-8 with TRBJ1-1, with TRBD1 as a possible D gene (5 bases). The V end lost 5 bases, the J end lost 7 bases, and 17 bases lay between the germline ends. This CDR3 is built from 14 residues. Germline values: CDR1 SGHVS, CDR2 FQNEAQ. CDR3: CASSLRDGPFEAFF. The CDR3 nucleotides read TGTGCCAGCAGCCTCCGGGACGGACCTTTTGAAGCTTTCTTT. Full variable domain (missing parts from reference TRBV7-8 and TRBJ1-1): GAGVSQSPRYKVAKRGQDVALRCDPISGHVSLFWYQQALGQGPEFLTYFQNEAQLDKSGLPSDRFFAERPEGSVSTLKIQRTQQEDSAVYLCASSLRDGPFEAFFGQGTRLTVV.

The chain has TRBV11-1 and TRBJ2-2, with 11 bases matching TRBD2. Germline lookup yields CDR1 SGHAT and CDR2 FQDESV (reference sequence). After removal of 5 bases from V and 6 bases from J, the junction contained 14 bases not matched to a gene. The CDR3 extends over 18 amino acids. CDR3 amino acids: CASSPGPGLAERAGELFF. CDR3 coding DNA: TGTGCCAGCAGCCCAGGCCCGGGACTAGCGGAGAGGGCCGGGGAGCTGTTTTTT.

This clone has more than one count but fewer than ten. V usage is TRBV4-1 and J usage is TRBJ1-1, with D possibly matching TRBD1 (6 bases). Germline V gene data show CDR1 as MGHRA and CDR2 as YSYEKL. Deletions cut 1 base from V and 5 bases from J, with 17 bases between. The CDR3 extends over 16 amino acids. CDR3 sequence reads: CASSQGLQGWGTEAFF. The CDR3 region has the DNA TGCGCCAGCAGCCAAGGTTTACAGGGCTGGGGGACTGAAGCTTTCTTT.

This clone has just one count. The chain has TRBV2 and TRBJ2-7; 10 nucleotides line up with TRBD2. Trimming removed 4 bases from V and 6 bases from J; junction bases left unmatched: 9. CDR1 is SNHLY, CDR2 FYNNEI, per germline. The CDR3 has 15 amino acids. The CDR3 spells CASSGRASGRSEQYF. The CDR3, as DNA: TGTGCCAGCAGTGGACGGGCTAGCGGGAGATCCGAGCAGTACTTC. Complete variable domain (other parts from reference TRBV2 and TRBJ2-7): EPEVTQTPSHQVTQMGQEVILRCVPISNHLYFYWYRQILGQKVEFLVSFYNNEISEKSEIFDDQFSVERPDGSNFTLKIRSTKLEDSAMYFCASSGRASGRSEQYFGPGTRLTVT.

In regard to this clone: Given a far larger clone just one base away, this is likely a sequencing read error. V is TRBV30 and J is TRBJ2-5; 8 positions match TRBD2. The germline V gene has CDR1 GTSNPN and CDR2 SVGIG (reference sequence). CDR3 size: 13 residues. DNA for the CDR3: TGTGCCTGGAGTGCGCCAGCGGGGGAGACCCATTACTTC. This encodes CAWSAPAGETHYF.

This clone was seen repeatedly, ten times or more. Other nucleotide sequences in the sample specify the same CDR3. This chain uses TRBV15 with TRBJ1-1; the D is unclear. Germline V CDR1 and CDR2: LNHNV, YYDKDF (reference sequence). The V end lost 5 bases, the J end lost 0 bases, and 22 bases lay between the germline ends. The CDR3 has 18 amino acids. The CDR3 here is CATSRSKERVWMNTEAFF. The CDR3 DNA reads TGTGCCACCAGCCGATCAAAGGAAAGGGTGTGGATGAACACTGAAGCTTTCTTT.

The V gene is TRBV28, the J gene TRBJ2-7; 13 nucleotides agree with TRBD2. With 6 bases clipped from V and 1 base from J, the junction kept 3 bases outside the gene matches. The germline CDR1 and CDR2 sequences are MDHEN and SYDVKM. CDR3 size: 15 residues. The CDR3 DNA is TGTGCCAGCAGGCCGGGACTAGCGGGGTCCTACGAGCAGTACTTC. Translation: CASRPGLAGSYEQYF.

This clone was counted a single time. It differs at one base from a far larger clone, so likely a read error. Additional DNA sequences in this sample encode the identical CDR3. This chain links TRBV6-1 with TRBJ2-7; 8 nucleotides match TRBD2. The germline V gene encodes CDR1 MNHNS and CDR2 SASEGT. Losses at the gene ends were 7 bases for V and 5 bases for J; bases not matched to a gene: 7. CDR3 length: 13 residues. The chain's CDR3 is CASMTGGGDEQYF. CDR3 DNA sequence: TGTGCCAGCATGACCGGGGGGGGCGACGAGCAGTACTTC.

This clone was detected once. CDR3 sequence reads: CASSVAGHLQEAFF. DNA of the CDR3: TGTGCCAGCAGCGTAGCCGGGCACCTCCAGGAAGCTTTCTTT. The gene calls are TRBV9 and TRBJ1-1; D call uncertain. The germline V gene has CDR1 SGDLS and CDR2 YYNGEE. CDR3 size: 14 residues. With 0 bases removed from V and 8 bases from J, the gap between germline ends came to 14 bases.

This chain uses TRBV18 with TRBJ2-7; the match to TRBD2 covers 8 bases. Germline CDR1 and CDR2: KGHSH and LQKENI. The junction had 4 bases not matched to a gene; V was cut back by 5 bases and J by 1 base. This CDR3 comprises 14 residues. CDR3 region: CASSLTSGSYEQYF. Here the CDR3 DNA reads TGTGCCAGCTCATTAACTAGCGGATCCTACGAGCAGTACTTC. Full variable domain (rest looked up from reference TRBV18 and TRBJ2-7): NAGVMQNPRHLVRRRGQEARLRCSPMKGHSHVYWYRQLPEEGLKFMVYLQKENIIDESGMPKERFSAEFPKEGPSILRIQQVVRGDSAAYFCASSLTSGSYEQYFGPGTRLTVT.

V is TRBV5-1 and J is TRBJ1-3; D unclear. Trimming took off 0 bases at V and 0 bases at J, with 7 bases between the two ends. The CDR3 contains 15 residues. CDR1 SGHRS and CDR2 YFSETQ come from the germline V gene. The CDR3 spells CASSLGRSSGNTIYF. For the CDR3, the DNA is TGCGCCAGCAGCTTGGGTCGGAGCTCTGGAAACACCATATATTTT.

The rearrangement links TRBV2 to TRBJ2-7, with 10 nucleotides matching TRBD1. The CDR3 is 15 residues long. Trimming cost V 1 base and J 4 bases; bases outside gene matches: 4. Germline V CDR1 and CDR2: SNHLY, FYNNEI. In nucleotides, the CDR3 is TGTGCCAGCAGTGAAGGGGGACAGGGGTGGTACGAGCAGTACTTC. As protein: CASSEGGQGWYEQYF.

This clone was counted a few times. The chain couples TRBV7-3 to TRBJ2-7; D possibly corresponds to TRBD1 (6 bases). Germline V gene lookup returns CDR1 SGHTA and CDR2 FQGTGA. The CDR3 totals 13 residues. V lost 2 bases and J 7 bases, leaving 12 bases between the germline ends. The CDR3 DNA is TGTGCCAGCAGCTTAGGTCAGGGGCGGGAGCAGTACTTC. Its protein is CASSLGQGREQYF.